This T cell receptor (beta chain) was documented in a study of control samples from healthy donors and cancer patients. The ends were cut back, 5 bases at V and 5 bases at J, with 12 bases in the middle. CDR3 length equals 13 residues. The germline V gene encodes CDR1 SEHNR and CDR2 FQNEAQ (reference sequence). Clones were read by immunoSEQ multiplex PCR, and TCRdb kept only the in-frame ones, dropping some. The table lists 70,000 to 75,000 clones, more than 75% of them singletons, with about 4% in the top ten. The rearrangement links TRBV7-9 to TRBJ1-2, with D possibly matching TRBD1 (6 bases). This TCR was recovered from a woman aged 50 to 60 in good health. Sequencing was carried out using blood. The CDR3 is CASSQQGNYGYTF. CDR3 coding DNA: TGTGCCAGCAGCCAACAGGGAAATTATGGCTACACCTTC. Supplemented by reference TRBV7-9 and TRBJ1-2, the full variable domain reads DTGVSQNPRHKITKRGQNVTFRCDPISEHNRLYWYRQTLGQGPEFLTYFQNEAQLEKSRLLSDRFSAERPKGSFSTLEIQRTEQGDSAMYLCASSQQGNYGYTFGSGTRLTVV.